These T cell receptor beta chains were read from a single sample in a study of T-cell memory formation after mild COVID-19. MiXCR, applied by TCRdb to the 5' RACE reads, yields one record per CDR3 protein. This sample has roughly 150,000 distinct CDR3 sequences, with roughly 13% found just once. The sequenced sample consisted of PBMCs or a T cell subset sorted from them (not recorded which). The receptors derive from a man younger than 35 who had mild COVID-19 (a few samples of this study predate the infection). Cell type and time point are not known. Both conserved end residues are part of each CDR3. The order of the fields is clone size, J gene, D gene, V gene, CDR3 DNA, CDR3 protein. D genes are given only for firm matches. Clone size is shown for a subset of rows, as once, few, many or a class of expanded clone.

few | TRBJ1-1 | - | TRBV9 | TGTGCCAGCAGCGCTAGGGTAGGGTCCGGGACGGCGAACACTGAAGCTTTCTTT | CASSARVGSGTANTEAFF
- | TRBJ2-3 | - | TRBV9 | TGTGCCAGCAGCGTACTAGCGATCAGAGATACGCAGTATTTT | CASSVLAIRDTQYF
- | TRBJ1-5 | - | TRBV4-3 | TGCGCCAGCAGCCAAGAAGCGAGTAATCAGCCCCAGCATTTT | CASSQEASNQPQHF
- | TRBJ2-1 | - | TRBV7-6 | TGTGCCAGCAGCCCCGGGACCAGCAATGAGCAGTTCTTC | CASSPGTSNEQFF
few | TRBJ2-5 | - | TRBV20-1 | TGCAGTGCTAGCCCACTAGCACGAGAGACCCAGTACTTC | CSASPLARETQYF
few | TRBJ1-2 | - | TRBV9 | TGTGCCAGCAGCGCCGGCACGGGGAATGGCTACACCTTC | CASSAGTGNGYTF
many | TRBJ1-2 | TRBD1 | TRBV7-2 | TGTGCCAGCAGCGCCCGGGACAGGGGCTATGGCTACACCTTC | CASSARDRGYGYTF
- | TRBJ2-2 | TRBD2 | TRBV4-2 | TGTGCCAGCAGCCGGACTAGCGGGGACCCCACCGGGGAGCTGTTTTTT | CASSRTSGDPTGELFF
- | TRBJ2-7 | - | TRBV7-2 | TGTGCCAGCAGCTCCCGGATTAGCCGGGTGGGAGAGCAGTACTTC | CASSSRISRVGEQYF
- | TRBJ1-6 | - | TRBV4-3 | TGCGCCAGCAGTCCAAGTTCTTACAGGGACACCTATAATTCACCCCTCCACTTT | CASSPSSYRDTYNSPLHF
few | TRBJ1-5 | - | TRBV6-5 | TGTGCCAGCAGTTACTCGAGATGGGGGAGGCAGCCCCAGCATTTT | CASSYSRWGRQPQHF
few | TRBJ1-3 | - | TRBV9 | TGTGCCAGCAGCGCTTCGACTTCTGGAAACACCATATATTTT | CASSASTSGNTIYF
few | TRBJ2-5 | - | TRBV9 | TGTGCCAGCAGCGGGGGAGGGGACGGGGGCGAGACCCAGTACTTC | CASSGGGDGGETQYF
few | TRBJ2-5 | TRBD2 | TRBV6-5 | TGTGCCAGCAGTTGGGGGGGACTAGGGGAGACCCAGTACTTC | CASSWGGLGETQYF
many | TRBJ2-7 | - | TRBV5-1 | TGCGCCAGCAGAGGAGGGGACAGAGGCTACGAGCAGTACTTC | CASRGGDRGYEQYF
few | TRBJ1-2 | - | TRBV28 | TGTGCCAGCATCCGCGTTAGGGGGGGTGGCTACACCTTC | CASIRVRGGGYTF
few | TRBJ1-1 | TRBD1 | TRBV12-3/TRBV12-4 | TGTGCCAGCAGTTTGGGACAGGGAGAGGCTGAAGCTTTCTTT | CASSLGQGEAEAFF
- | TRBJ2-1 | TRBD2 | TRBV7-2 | TGTGCCAGCCGCGGGGCGGGGGGGTCGTATGAGCAGTTCTTC | CASRGAGGSYEQFF
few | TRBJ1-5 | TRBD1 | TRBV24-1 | TGTGCCACCAGTGAACGGGGACAGAGCAATCAGCCCCAGCATTTT | CATSERGQSNQPQHF
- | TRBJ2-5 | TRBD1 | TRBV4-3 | TGCGCCAGCAGCCAAGAGCGAGGGGGCCATGAGACCCAGTACTTC | CASSQERGGHETQYF
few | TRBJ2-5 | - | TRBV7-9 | TGTGCCAGCAGCCTTGCGGGGAGTGCGGAGACCCAGTACTTC | CASSLAGSAETQYF
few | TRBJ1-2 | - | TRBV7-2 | TGTGCCAGCAGCTCCTACTGGGGCTACACCTTC | CASSSYWGYTF
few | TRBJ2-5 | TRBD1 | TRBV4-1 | TGCGCCAGCAGCCAAAATCCGGGACAGGGGCAAGAGACCCAGTACTTC | CASSQNPGQGQETQYF
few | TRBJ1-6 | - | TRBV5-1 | TGCGCCAGCGGTCGTGACAGCCACTATAATTCACCCCTCCACTTT | CASGRDSHYNSPLHF
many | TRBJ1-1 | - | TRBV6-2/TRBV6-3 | TGTGCCAGCAGGGGCGGACTCATAAGGGATGGCACTGAAGCTTTCTTT | CASRGGLIRDGTEAFF
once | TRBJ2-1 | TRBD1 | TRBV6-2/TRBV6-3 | TGTGCCAGCAGAGGACAGGGCAGGTACAATGAGCAGTTCTTC | CASRGQGRYNEQFF
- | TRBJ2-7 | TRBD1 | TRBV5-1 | TGCGCCAGCAGCATGTCCCGGGACAGGGTCTCCTACGAGCAGTACTTC | CASSMSRDRVSYEQYF
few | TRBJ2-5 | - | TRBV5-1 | TGCGCCAGCAGCAACCGGGGCATTCAAGAGACCCAGTACTTC | CASSNRGIQETQYF
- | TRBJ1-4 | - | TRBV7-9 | TGTGCCAGCAGCTCTGGACAGACAACTAATGAAAAACTGTTTTTT | CASSSGQTTNEKLFF
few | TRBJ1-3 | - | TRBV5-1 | TGCGCCAGCAGCCTTTACCGGACTGACTCTGGAAACACCATATATTTT | CASSLYRTDSGNTIYF
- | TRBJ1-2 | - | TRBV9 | TGTGCCAGCAGCGTAGTGTCGGGGGCTAACTATGGCTACACCTTC | CASSVVSGANYGYTF
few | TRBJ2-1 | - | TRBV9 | TGTGCCAGCAGCTCCAACCCATATGGGGATGGGCAGTTCTTC | CASSSNPYGDGQFF
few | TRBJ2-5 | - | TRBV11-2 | TGTGCCAGCAGCTTAGATCTAAAACAAGAGACCCAGTACTTC | CASSLDLKQETQYF